This entry concerns a single T cell receptor beta chain. What it recognizes is unknown. Other nucleotide sequences in the sample specify the same CDR3. This entry belongs to a study of STAT3 mutations in large granular lymphocyte leukemia. Overall study results and limits: Every T-cell large granular lymphocyte leukemia patient had at least one immunodominant TCR beta clonotype.

V lost 2 bases and J lost 4, with 5 bases in between. CDR1 and CDR2 (germline): DFQATT, SNEGSKA (reference sequence). This CDR3 comprises 11 residues. Profiled with immunoSEQ multiplex PCR; TCRdb holds only in-frame clones, not every one. The top ten clones hold under 90% of a sample with around 4,700 clones, 45% to 55% of them seen once. Sequenced sample: peripheral blood mononuclear cells. The receptor's source is a man in his sixties with T-cell large granular lymphocyte leukemia. Some clones in this sample may be carry-over from other donors' samples. The chain recombines TRBV20-1 with TRBJ1-1, with D unresolved. The CDR3 spells CSARSVTEAFF. CDR3 nucleotides: TGCAGTGCTAGATCAGTCACTGAAGCTTTCTTT.